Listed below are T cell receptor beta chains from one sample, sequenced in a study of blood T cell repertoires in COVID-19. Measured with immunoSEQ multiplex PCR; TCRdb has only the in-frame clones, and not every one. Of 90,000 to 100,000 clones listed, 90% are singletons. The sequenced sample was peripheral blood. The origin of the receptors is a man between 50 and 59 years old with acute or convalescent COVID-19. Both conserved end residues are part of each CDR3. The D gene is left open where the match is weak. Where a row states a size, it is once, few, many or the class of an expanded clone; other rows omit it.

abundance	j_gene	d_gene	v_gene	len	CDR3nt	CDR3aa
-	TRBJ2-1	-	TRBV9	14	TGTGCCAGCAGCGCCTACGGGACCTACAATGAGCAGTTCTTC	CASSAYGTYNEQFF
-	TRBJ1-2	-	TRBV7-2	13	TGTGCCAGCAGTTCCTACCCTACAGGGCCCGTCACCTTC	CASSSYPTGPVTF
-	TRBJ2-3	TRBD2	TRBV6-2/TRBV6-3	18	TGTGCCAGCACCCCAGGGACTAGCGGGAGAAAAGGGACAGATACGCAGTATTTT	CASTPGTSGRKGTDTQYF
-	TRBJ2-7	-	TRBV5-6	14	TGTGCCAGCAGCTTAGCTGACAACTCCTACGAGCAGTACTTC	CASSLADNSYEQYF
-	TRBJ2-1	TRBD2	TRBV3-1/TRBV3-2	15	TGTGCCAGCAGCCAGCCGGGACTAGAATACAATGAGCAGTTCTTC	CASSQPGLEYNEQFF
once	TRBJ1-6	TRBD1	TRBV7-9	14	TGTGCCAGCAGTTACGGACAGGGGACTTCACCCCTCCACTTT	CASSYGQGTSPLHF
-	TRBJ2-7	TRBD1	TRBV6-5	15	TGTGCCAGCAGTCCCTCAGGGGGCTGGTCCTACGAGCAGTACTTC	CASSPSGGWSYEQYF
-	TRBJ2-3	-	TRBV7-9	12	TGTGCCAGCAGCCGCGTTGAAGATACGCAGTATTTT	CASSRVEDTQYF
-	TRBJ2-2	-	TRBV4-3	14	TGCGCCAGCAGCGGGGGAGGACGGACCGGGGAGCTGTTTTTT	CASSGGGRTGELFF
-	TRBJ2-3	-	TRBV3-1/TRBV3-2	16	TGTGCCAGCAGCCAAGATCATCGGCAGGGTGGGAATACGCAGTATTTT	CASSQDHRQGGNTQYF